The sequence of this TCR beta chain was determined in a study of beta chain features in type 1 diabetes. Study-wide findings and caveats: In every one of the four CD4+ subsets, TCRB CDR3s were moderately but significantly shorter in Type 1 diabetes patients. The study notes PCR might favor shorter templates equally in patients and controls.

Per germline, CDR1 SGHNT and CDR2 YYREEE (reference sequence). The CDR3 loop spans 16 amino acids. The J segment lost 8 bases and the V segment lost 4 bases, leaving 7 bases of the junction unmatched. Investigators reverse transcribed all isolated RNA, so they sequenced expressed TCRB transcripts. Repertoires were generated with immunoSEQ multiplex PCR, while TCRdb's copy carries only in-frame clones and drops some. The sample has around 14,000 clones, less than 85% seen once. Note on this clone: The antigen remains undetermined. Distinct nucleotide sequences in the sample also encode this CDR3.

This clonotype originated in a woman between 18 and 29 years old with type 1 diabetes. Material for sequencing was stem cell memory CD4+ T cells from blood. The chain joins TRBV5-4 to TRBJ2-2; 14 bases agree with TRBD2. This CDR3 reads CASSAGLAGVTGELFF. The CDR3 coding sequence is TGTGCCAGCAGCGCGGGACTAGCGGGAGTAACGGGGGAGCTGTTTTTT. Looking up the rest from reference TRBV5-4 and TRBJ2-2 gives the full variable domain: ETGVTQSPTHLIKTRGQQVTLRCSSQSGHNTVSWYQQALGQGPQFIFQYYREEENGRGNFPPRFSGLQFPNYSSELNVNALELDDSALYLCASSAGLAGVTGELFFGEGSRLTVL.